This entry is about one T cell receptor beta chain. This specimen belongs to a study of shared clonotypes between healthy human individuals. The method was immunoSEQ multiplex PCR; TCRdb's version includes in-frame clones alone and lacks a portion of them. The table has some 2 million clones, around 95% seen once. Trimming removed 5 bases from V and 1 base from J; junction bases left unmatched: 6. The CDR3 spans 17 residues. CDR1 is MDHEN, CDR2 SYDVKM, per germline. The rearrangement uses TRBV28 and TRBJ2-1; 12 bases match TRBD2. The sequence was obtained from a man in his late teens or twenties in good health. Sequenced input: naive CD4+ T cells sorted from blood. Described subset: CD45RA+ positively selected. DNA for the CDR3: TGTGCCAGCAGTATCACTAGCGGGGGGTGGTCCTACAATGAGCAGTTCTTC. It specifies CASSITSGGWSYNEQFF.